The clone carrying this TCR beta chain was observed a handful of times. Its antigen is still unknown. The data were taken from a study of beta chain features in type 1 diabetes. On the study more broadly: Over all samples combined, some 99,000,000 sorted cells were examined.

Expressed TCRB transcripts were sequenced, since all the RNA that had been isolated was reverse transcribed. TCRdb keeps only in-frame clones here, not all; method: immunoSEQ multiplex PCR. The sample yields about 900,000 clones, 15% to 20% seen once. CDR3 length: 10 residues. Germline assignment: CDR1 SQVTM and CDR2 ANQGSEA. V lost 7 bases to trimming and J lost 5 bases, with 8 bases between them. CD4+ naive, central memory, regulatory and stem cell-like memory subsets were isolated by sorting on CD45RO/CCR7/CD25/CD127/CD95/CD27. Study results and limitations: Compared with healthy donors, patients appeared to share more similar naive, central memory and regulatory TCRB repertoires. When VDJ junctions were examined, type 1 diabetes patients showed fewer insertions and more deletions.

This chain uses TRBV29-1 with TRBJ1-1; D is uncertain. The sequencing input was naive CD4+ T cells from blood. The source of this sequence is a woman between 18 and 29 years old in good health. The CDR3 protein is CSAHRTEAFF. The CDR3 coding sequence is TGCAGCGCCCACAGAACTGAAGCTTTCTTT.